Listed below are T cell receptor beta chains from one sample, sequenced in a study of circulating and synovial CD4+ cells in juvenile arthritis. Only in-frame clones appear in the TCRdb table, and some are missing; sequencing was by immunoSEQ multiplex PCR. The top ten hold about 3.1% of the sample, which has 25,000 to 35,000 clones, approximately 92% seen once. The sample taken for sequencing was CD4+ T cells from blood. These TCRs come from a human donor with juvenile idiopathic arthritis. Both conserved end residues are part of each CDR3. D genes are given only for firm matches. Some rows mark clone size as missing; the rest say once, few, many or name a class of expanded clone.

cdr3_aa	cdr3_nt	clone_size	j_call	v_call	d_call
CASSWTSGPTYEQYF	TGTGCCAGCAGTTGGACTAGCGGGCCTACCTACGAGCAGTACTTC	-	TRBJ2-7	TRBV11-2	TRBD2
CASSTRLARTSEQYF	TGTGCCAGCAGCACCCGACTAGCAAGGACCTCCGAGCAGTACTTC	-	TRBJ2-7	TRBV9	TRBD2
CASSLSAGANTEAFF	TGTGCCAGCAGCTTATCGGCAGGGGCGAACACTGAAGCTTTCTTT	-	TRBJ1-1	TRBV7-2	-
CASSSRDREETQYF	TGTGCCAGCAGCTCTCGGGACAGGGAAGAGACCCAGTACTTC	-	TRBJ2-5	TRBV5-4	TRBD1
CASSLGGYGTSGSGEQFF	TGTGCCAGCAGCCTTGGAGGCTACGGGACTAGCGGGAGTGGGGAGCAGTTCTTC	-	TRBJ2-1	TRBV5-6	TRBD2
CASSLVFPNTGELFF	TGTGCCAGCAGCTTAGTGTTCCCTAACACCGGGGAGCTGTTTTTT	once	TRBJ2-2	TRBV7-8	-
CAWRAGGTGELFF	TGTGCCTGGAGGGCAGGCGGGACCGGGGAGCTGTTTTTT	-	TRBJ2-2	TRBV30	-
CAWRHRWLGHEQYF	TGTGCCTGGAGGCATCGGTGGTTGGGCCACGAGCAGTACTTC	-	TRBJ2-7	TRBV30	-
CASSLGGLAGDTQYF	TGTGCCAGCAGCTTAGGGGGACTAGCGGGAGATACGCAGTATTTT	-	TRBJ2-3	TRBV7-2	TRBD2
CASNLLAGGVNEQFF	TGCGCCAGCAACCTACTAGCGGGAGGGGTGAATGAGCAGTTCTTC	-	TRBJ2-1	TRBV4-1	TRBD2
CASSLGVGELFF	TGTGCCAGCAGCTTAGGAGTCGGGGAGCTGTTTTTT	-	TRBJ2-2	TRBV7-2	-
CASSSPGQGFYEQYF	TGTGCCAGCAGTTCCCCGGGACAGGGCTTCTACGAGCAGTACTTC	-	TRBJ2-7	TRBV27	TRBD1
CASSSEGRGTDTQYF	TGCGCCAGCAGCTCGGAGGGCCGGGGCACAGATACGCAGTATTTT	-	TRBJ2-3	TRBV5-1	-
CASAGINTGELFF	TGTGCCAGCGCAGGGATAAACACCGGGGAGCTGTTTTTT	-	TRBJ2-2	TRBV27	-
CASSPGRGSGYAFYEQYF	TGTGCCAGCAGCCCAGGTAGAGGTAGCGGATACGCATTTTACGAGCAGTACTTC	once	TRBJ2-7	TRBV7-9	-
CASSLGGRRSIDTQYF	TGCGCCAGCAGCTTGGGAGGGCGTAGGAGCATAGATACGCAGTATTTT	-	TRBJ2-3	TRBV5-1	-
CASSHISNPYEQYF	TGTGCCAGCAGCCATATCTCTAACCCCTACGAGCAGTACTTC	-	TRBJ2-7	TRBV5-4	-
CASRRLGGGLENQPQHF	TGTGCCAGCAGGCGATTGGGTGGGGGCCTGGAGAATCAGCCCCAGCATTTT	-	TRBJ1-5	TRBV7-2	-
CASGFGQGFGYTF	TGTGCTAGTGGTTTCGGGCAGGGTTTCGGCTACACCTTC	-	TRBJ1-2	TRBV12-5	-
CASSLHFFGTGVGQPQHF	TGTGCCAGCAGTTTACACTTCTTCGGGACAGGGGTCGGACAGCCCCAGCATTTT	-	TRBJ1-5	TRBV27	TRBD1
CASSQPELVGGRNEQFF	TGCGCCAGCAGCCAACCCGAGCTAGTGGGAGGCCGCAATGAGCAGTTCTTC	-	TRBJ2-1	TRBV4-1	-
CASSPVAGLYNEQFF	TGTGCCAGCAGCCCCGTAGCGGGGCTCTACAATGAGCAGTTCTTC	-	TRBJ2-1	TRBV7-3	TRBD2
CATSSRGTSGRALDEQFF	TGTGCCACCAGCAGTCGTGGGACTAGCGGGAGGGCCTTGGATGAGCAGTTCTTC	-	TRBJ2-1	TRBV15	TRBD2
CASSVAGRLGEKLFF	TGTGCCAGCAGTGTCGCGGGAAGGCTGGGGGAAAAACTGTTTTTT	-	TRBJ1-4	TRBV6-4	-
CASSSASGQGWETQYF	TGTGCTAGCAGCTCTGCCTCGGGACAGGGTTGGGAGACCCAGTACTTC	-	TRBJ2-5	TRBV7-7	TRBD1
CASSLNRATTGAQYF	TGTGCCAGCAGCTTAAATCGAGCGACTACGGGAGCGCAGTATTTT	-	TRBJ2-3	TRBV7-2	-
CATAGQGPEKLFF	TGTGCCACTGCGGGACAGGGCCCCGAAAAACTGTTTTTT	-	TRBJ1-4	TRBV19	TRBD1
CASSLGGAMAKNIQYF	TGTGCCAGCAGCTTGGGCGGGGCGATGGCCAAAAACATTCAGTACTTC	-	TRBJ2-4	TRBV5-4	-
CAISEVRTGSSGANVLTF	TGTGCCATCAGTGAGGTCCGGACAGGGTCCTCTGGGGCCAACGTCCTGACTTTC	-	TRBJ2-6	TRBV10-3	TRBD1
CSVSPGLADLQYF	TGCAGCGTGAGCCCTGGACTAGCGGACCTTCAGTATTTT	-	TRBJ2-3	TRBV29-1	TRBD2
CASSYSSNPSYGYTF	TGTGCCAGCAGTTACTCGAGTAATCCTTCCTATGGCTACACCTTC	-	TRBJ1-2	TRBV6-6	-
CASSPRDRGSSYEQYF	TGTGCCAGTAGTCCCCGAGACAGGGGGAGCTCCTACGAGCAGTACTTC	-	TRBJ2-7	TRBV19	TRBD1
CASSVNRLAGVGSYEQYF	TGTGCCAGCAGTGTGAATCGGCTAGCGGGAGTCGGGTCCTACGAGCAGTACTTC	-	TRBJ2-7	TRBV2	TRBD2
CASSLDRRDRSNTGELFF	TGTGCCAGCAGCTTAGATCGGCGGGATCGCTCGAACACCGGGGAGCTGTTTTTT	-	TRBJ2-2	TRBV7-9	-
CASSWVAGGSTGELFF	TGTGCCAGCAGCTGGGTAGCGGGAGGGTCCACCGGGGAGCTGTTTTTT	-	TRBJ2-2	TRBV5-4	TRBD2
CASSLMVVSGRNEQFF	TGTGCCAGCAGCTTAATGGTGGTTAGCGGGAGAAATGAGCAGTTCTTC	-	TRBJ2-1	TRBV7-3	TRBD2
CASSSDRGYEQYF	TGTGCCAGTAGTTCGGACAGGGGATACGAGCAGTACTTC	-	TRBJ2-7	TRBV19	TRBD1
CASSSSGTAHTDTQYF	TGTGCCAGCAGCTCTAGCGGGACAGCACACACAGATACGCAGTATTTT	-	TRBJ2-3	TRBV7-9	TRBD2
CASSSGLAGEGQYF	TGCGCCAGCAGCTCGGGACTAGCGGGAGAAGGGCAGTACTTC	-	TRBJ2-7	TRBV5-1	TRBD2
CASSAGTGGSFSGNTIYF	TGTGCCAGCTCAGCCGGGACAGGGGGAAGTTTCTCTGGAAACACCATATATTTT	-	TRBJ1-3	TRBV18	TRBD1
CASRKGQGLTGELFF	TGTGCCAGCAGAAAGGGGCAGGGGCTAACCGGGGAGCTGTTTTTT	-	TRBJ2-2	TRBV7-2	-
CASSDGTTRGHTGELFF	TGTGCCAGCAGCGACGGGACGACTAGAGGGCACACCGGGGAGCTGTTTTTT	-	TRBJ2-2	TRBV5-4	-
CASGGDTNYGYTF	TGTGCCAGTGGGGGGGACACCAACTATGGCTACACCTTC	-	TRBJ1-2	TRBV9	-
CASNVLSPSGYTF	TGTGCCAGCAACGTTCTATCCCCCTCTGGCTACACCTTC	-	TRBJ1-2	TRBV28	-
CASSPRQFNQPQHF	TGCGCCAGCAGCCCCCGACAGTTCAATCAGCCCCAGCATTTT	-	TRBJ1-5	TRBV4-1	-